These 28 T cell receptor beta chains were all obtained from the same sample, sequenced in a study of cytomegalovirus exposure and HLA in healthy donors (dated by TCRdb to about 2017). The method was the immunoSEQ multiplex PCR assay. The multiplex PCR relied on a mix of 60 forward primers for TCR Vbeta segments and 13 reverse primers for TCR Jbeta segments. TCRdb stores this immuneACCESS table with in-frame sequences only. Part of the clones is absent; in the studies checked, under half of the shortfall reflects unresolved V genes, and no reason is known for the rest. For this sample, the table gives 100,000 to 150,000 clones. In total, the top ten clones hold approximately 1.7% of the sample. The sequenced sample was PBMCs. The source of these receptors is a man aged 18 to 29 in good health and CMV-seronegative.

The chain links TRBV5-3 to TRBJ2-2; D is perhaps TRBD1 (5 bases). TRBV5-3 is designated an ORF whose function remains uncertain. The V and J ends lost 0 bases and 5 bases respectively, with 14 bases between them. The CDR3 length is 16 residues. CDR3: CARSLVCLRETGELFF. DNA of the CDR3: TGTGCCAGAAGCTTGGTTTGCCTCAGGGAAACCGGGGAGCTGTTTTTT.

The chain joins TRBV6-6 to TRBJ1-2; 8 bases align to TRBD1. The ends lost 6 bases at V and 6 bases at J; junction bases unmatched: 9. The germline gives CDR1 MNHNY, CDR2 SVGAGI (reference sequence). The CDR3 length is 14 residues. The DNA of the CDR3 is TGTGCCAGCAGGCATGACAGGGGCTGGAATGGCTACACCTTC. Translation: CASRHDRGWNGYTF.

The CDR3 DNA reads TGCGCCAGCAGCCTGGGGACTAGCGGGACTAATTCCTACGAGCAGTACTTC. It yields the protein CASSLGTSGTNSYEQYF. V gene TRBV5-1 combines with J gene TRBJ2-7, with 13 nucleotides matching TRBD2. CDR3 size: 17 residues. With 4 bases clipped from V and 1 base from J, the junction kept 8 bases outside the gene matches. Germline V lookup: CDR1 SGHRS, CDR2 YFSETQ.

The chain carries TRBV30 and TRBJ2-1; weak D call: TRBD2 (7 bases). The ends were cut back, 5 bases at V and 15 bases at J, with 14 bases in the middle. The length of the CDR3 is 10 residues. Germline assignment: CDR1 GTSNPN and CDR2 SVGIG (reference sequence). CDR3 DNA: TGTGCCTGGGGAGGGGGGGTACGGTTCTTC. Translating gives CAWGGGVRFF.

The rearrangement links TRBV5-4 to TRBJ1-3; no clear D gene. The V and J ends lost 0 bases and 0 bases respectively, with 7 bases between them. Germline CDR1 and CDR2: SGHNT and YYREEE (reference sequence). This CDR3 has 15 amino acids. CDR3 region: CASSLDRPSGNTIYF. CDR3 DNA: TGTGCCAGCAGCTTGGACAGACCCTCTGGAAACACCATATATTTT.

This sequence joins TRBV5-1 and TRBJ1-3; 7 bases line up with TRBD1. CDR1 is SGHRS and CDR2 is YFSETQ in the germline V gene. The CDR3 loop spans 16 amino acids. V was clipped by 4 bases and J by 6 bases; unmatched bases: 13. CDR3 bases: TGCGCCAGCAGCACCAACAGGGGCGGCCCTGTAAACACCATATATTTT. Translating it yields CASSTNRGGPVNTIYF.

The V gene is TRBV5-4, the J gene TRBJ1-1, with 7 bases identical to TRBD1. With 10 bases clipped from V and 1 base from J, the junction kept 1 base outside the gene matches. The length of the CDR3 is 11 residues. Germline values: CDR1 SGHNT, CDR2 YYREEE (reference sequence). DNA for the CDR3: TGTGCCTGGACAGGGAACACTGAAGCTTTCTTT. Translated, it gives CAWTGNTEAFF.

The chain links TRBV5-1 to TRBJ2-3; 8 nucleotides agree with TRBD2. J gave up 0 bases and V 7 bases, and 4 bases lay outside the gene matches. The CDR3 runs to 14 residues. Per the germline V gene, CDR1 is SGHRS and CDR2 is YFSETQ. For the CDR3, the DNA is TGCGCCAGCCAAACTAGCGGTAGCACAGATACGCAGTATTTT. This translates into CASQTSGSTDTQYF.

The chain carries TRBV7-2 and TRBJ2-1; weak D call: TRBD2 (6 bases). V was pared by 5 bases and J by 4 bases, with 15 bases between. The CDR3 sequence is 15 residues long. Germline CDR1 reads SGHTA; CDR2 reads FQGNSA. DNA of the CDR3: TGTGCCAGCAGCCGCGATAGCGGAAGGTACAATGAGCAGTTCTTC. This codes for CASSRDSGRYNEQFF.

Comments on this clone: Relative to the germline gene, one junction end is altered; a read error may explain this. The rearrangement joins TRBV29-1 to TRBJ2-7; D is undetermined. The CDR3 totals 13 residues. CDR1 and CDR2 (germline): SQVTM, ANQGSEA. This CDR3 is CSVEAEAPYGQYF. In nucleotides, the CDR3 is TGCAGCGTTGAAGCAGAGGCTCCCTACGGGCAGTACTTC.

The genes are TRBV28 and TRBJ2-7; a weak D match, TRBD2 (5 bases). The CDR3 loop spans 16 amino acids. Germline CDR1 MDHEN, CDR2 SYDVKM. Trimming cost V 1 base and J 0 bases, with 13 bases left between them. The CDR3 DNA sequence: TGTGCCAGCAGTTTATCAGCACGGCTAGCCTCCTACGAGCAGTACTTC. It translates to CASSLSARLASYEQYF.

This chain connects TRBV5-1 to TRBJ1-1, with D unclear. Looked up from germline, CDR1 is SGHRS and CDR2 is YFSETQ. The CDR3 is 13 residues long. Deletions cut 0 bases from V and 4 bases from J, with 7 bases between. CDR3 nucleotide sequence: TGCGCCAGCAGCTTGGGAGCCCTCACTGAAGCTTTCTTT. Protein product: CASSLGALTEAFF.

The chain has TRBV7-9 and TRBJ1-2, with D perhaps TRBD1 (6 bases). The germline CDR1 and CDR2 sequences are SEHNR and FQNEAQ (reference sequence). V gave up 5 bases and J gave up 2 bases, with 9 bases separating them. This CDR3 spans 13 amino acids. DNA of the CDR3: TGTGCCAGCAGCAGACAGGAAAACTATGGCTACACCTTC. It encodes CASSRQENYGYTF.

The chain is built from TRBV11-3 and TRBJ1-2; D is uncertain. CDR3 length: 12 residues. Trimming cost V 5 bases and J 4 bases, with 8 bases left between them. The germline V gene has CDR1 SGHNT and CDR2 YENEEA. In DNA form, the CDR3 reads TGTGCCAGCAGCGAAGAGGCCTATGGCTACACCTTC. Protein: CASSEEAYGYTF.

The J gene is TRBJ1-2, the V gene TRBV5-6; 8 nucleotides agree with TRBD1. Germline assignment: CDR1 SGHDT and CDR2 YYEEEE. V dropped 1 base and J dropped 8; count of bases not matched to a gene: 10. This CDR3 contains 15 residues. CDR3 loop: CASSLRGFRGLGYTF. The CDR3 nucleotides read TGTGCCAGCAGCTTGAGGGGGTTCAGGGGGCTGGGCTACACCTTC.

The rearrangement uses TRBV18 and TRBJ2-5; D is possibly TRBD1 (6 bases). The germline gives CDR1 KGHSH, CDR2 LQKENI. The CDR3 runs to 13 residues. Trimming pared 6 bases from V and 5 bases from J, leaving 13 bases between. The CDR3 DNA follows: TGTGCCAGCTCCCCGGGACATGGGGAGACCCAGTACTTC. The encoded protein is CASSPGHGETQYF. The full variable domain, in which reference TRBV18 and TRBJ2-5 provide the parts outside the CDR3, is NAGVMQNPRHLVRRRGQEARLRCSPMKGHSHVYWYRQLPEEGLKFMVYLQKENIIDESGMPKERFSAEFPKEGPSILRIQQVVRGDSAAYFCASSPGHGETQYFGPGTRLLVL.

The chain links TRBV5-4 to TRBJ2-7; 8 bases align to TRBD1. Germline CDR1 SGHNT, CDR2 YYREEE (reference sequence). The junction had 13 bases not matched to a gene; V was cut back by 5 bases and J by 6 bases. The CDR3 sequence is 15 residues long. CDR3 sequence: CASSPGGPGFGEQYF. The CDR3 DNA follows: TGTGCCAGCAGTCCAGGGGGCCCGGGGTTTGGCGAGCAGTACTTC.

The chain employs TRBV11-2 and TRBJ1-2; the D gene is possibly TRBD1 (6 bases). Germline V CDR1 and CDR2: SGHAT, FQNNGV. Trimming took off 1 base at V and 6 bases at J, with 15 bases between the two ends. CDR3 length equals 15 residues. CDR3 in amino acids: CASSLGFQQGDGYTF. DNA of the CDR3: TGTGCCAGCAGCTTAGGATTTCAACAGGGTGATGGCTACACCTTC.

The chain employs TRBV19 and TRBJ1-5; TRBD1 matches at 10 bases. The V and J ends lost 3 bases and 7 bases, in that order; junction bases with no gene match: 3. Germline V lookup: CDR1 LNHDA, CDR2 SQIVND (reference sequence). The CDR3 has 14 residues. The CDR3 protein is CASSIRTGGQPQHF. As DNA, the CDR3 is TGTGCCAGTAGTATCCGGACAGGGGGACAGCCCCAGCATTTT.

The J gene is TRBJ2-5, the V gene TRBV28, with 7 bases that match TRBD1. Near its end, the DNA agrees better with TRBJ2-7, so the J call may be wrong. Germline assignment: CDR1 MDHEN and CDR2 SYDVKM. CDR3 length equals 14 residues. This CDR3 is CASSPTRGSYEQYF. The CDR3 nucleotides are TGTGCCAGCAGTCCCACCAGGGGGTCCTACGAGCAGTACTTC.

The chain links TRBV11-2 to TRBJ2-2, with 12 nucleotides matching TRBD2. V was pared by 4 bases and J by 3 bases, with 0 bases of the junction left unmatched. The length of the CDR3 is 15 residues. Germline assignment: CDR1 SGHAT and CDR2 FQNNGV. The CDR3 spells CASSWTSGDTGELFF. CDR3 DNA sequence: TGTGCCAGCAGCTGGACTAGCGGGGACACCGGGGAGCTGTTTTTT.

The chain combines TRBV6-1 with TRBJ2-7, with TRBD1 matching 9 bases. The CDR3 length is 12 residues. Germline values: CDR1 MNHNS, CDR2 SASEGT. After removal of 8 bases from V and 6 bases from J, the junction contained 5 bases not matched to a gene. CDR3 region: CASLQGAGEQYF. In nucleotides, the CDR3 is TGTGCCAGCTTACAGGGGGCGGGCGAGCAGTACTTC.

The V gene is TRBV6-5, the J gene TRBJ2-1; perhaps TRBD2 as D (5 bases). Germline V gene data show CDR1 as MNHEY and CDR2 as SVGAGI. CDR3 length: 15 amino acids. Trimming stripped 0 bases from V and 3 bases from J, with 9 bases between. CDR3 DNA sequence: TGTGCCAGCAGTTACTCGCGGGCGGACTACAATGAGCAGTTCTTC. This sequence encodes CASSYSRADYNEQFF.

The rearrangement uses TRBV7-2 and TRBJ2-7, with D possibly being TRBD2 (6 bases). Deletions cut 1 base from V and 3 bases from J, with 13 bases between. This CDR3 region has 15 residues. CDR1 is SGHTA and CDR2 is FQGNSA in the germline V gene. The CDR3 bases are TGTGCCAGCAGCTTAGGTCTAGCGAGGGACTACGAGCAGTACTTC. Encoded protein: CASSLGLARDYEQYF. Variable domain in full (rest from reference TRBV7-2 and TRBJ2-7): GAGVSQSPSNKVTEKGKDVELRCDPISGHTALYWYRQSLGQGLEFLIYFQGNSAPDKSGLPSDRFSAERTGGSVSTLTIQRTQQEDSAVYLCASSLGLARDYEQYFGPGTRLTVT.

V gene TRBV18 combines with J gene TRBJ2-1; 12 bases agree with TRBD2. The germline V gene encodes CDR1 KGHSH and CDR2 LQKENI. Germline trimming cut 7 bases from V and 7 bases from J; bases unmatched to any gene: 8. The CDR3 contains 15 residues. CDR3 protein: CASLGTSGWSNEQFF. CDR3 in DNA: TGTGCCAGCTTAGGGACTAGCGGGTGGTCGAATGAGCAGTTCTTC.

This chain links TRBV28 with TRBJ2-7; TRBD1 matches at 10 bases. The germline V gene encodes CDR1 MDHEN and CDR2 SYDVKM. The CDR3 loop spans 15 amino acids. The ends lost 7 bases at V and 2 bases at J; junction bases unmatched: 8. The CDR3 loop is CASTLGQGIPYEQYF. CDR3 nucleotide sequence: TGTGCCAGCACACTGGGACAGGGGATTCCCTACGAGCAGTACTTC.

V gene TRBV10-3 combines with J gene TRBJ2-1; D perhaps matches TRBD2 (6 bases). CDR1 ENHRY and CDR2 SYGVKD come from the germline V gene. The CDR3 has 14 residues. In DNA, the CDR3 is TGTGCGGGGGGAGGAGGCGATCGGTACAATGAGCAGTTCTTC. Its translation: CAGGGGDRYNEQFF.

The chain employs TRBV6-1 and TRBJ2-1, with 12 positions matching TRBD1. CDR3 length equals 16 residues. Trimming cost V 4 bases and J 8 bases; bases outside gene matches: 9. Germline V gene lookup returns CDR1 MNHNS and CDR2 SASEGT. The CDR3 DNA reads as TGTGCCAGCAGTGCCACCGGGACAGGGGGCTGGTATGAGCAGTTCTTC. This gives the protein CASSATGTGGWYEQFF.